This T cell receptor (beta chain) emerged from a study of cytomegalovirus exposure and HLA in healthy donors (dated by TCRdb to 2017 to 2019). Concerning the study at large: An earlier analysis of about 530 of the donors reported 276 Gb of sequence data and around 110 million unique TCR beta sequences obtained from around 190 million T cells. An earlier analysis of some 600 of the donors applied high-throughput TCR beta sequencing to assess whether each TCR beta V gene segment acted as functional or pseudogenic. Every discovery cohort repertoire had been produced on one sequencing platform. A later analysis re-examined previously published TCR beta repertoires from several hundred donors and added high-resolution HLA genotyping to investigate patterns of TCR occurrence. The later analysis used no new phenotypic data to find candidate immune exposures, relying instead on TCR beta sequences and their occurrence across donors. Approximately 300 gigabases of sequencing data and approximately 91 million unique TCR sequences made up an early release that covered roughly 670 HLA-typed donors. Donor age, sex, ethnicity and CMV serostatus were compiled alongside the repertoire data. The aim of the study was to test whether cataloging public T cell receptors could identify signatures of past pathogen exposure. Typing coverage varied by locus: roughly 629-630 donors for A, B, C, DRB1 and DQB1; approximately 560 for DQA1; approximately 610 for DPA1; fewer than 480 for DPB1. Among about 360 genotyped donors of the cohort, an average of approximately 250,000 unique TCR beta nucleotide sequences were sequenced per donor, roughly 20% of them non-productive. The genetic ancestry cluster associated with self-reported Caucasian donors included about 81% of the roughly 400 genotyped donors. A few DR-DQ haplotypes were treated as single units for association and clustering because of strong linkage in the cohort. In a later genetic analysis, genome-wide SNP genotypes for about 65% of the 666 donors were used, and that subset was treated as a discovery cohort. Using immunosequencing, the study profiled T cell repertoires from 550 to 750 subjects and related those repertoires to cytomegalovirus serostatus. To predict cytomegalovirus infection status, the study combined high-throughput TCR immunosequencing, statistical association of individual TCRs with disease status, and machine learning. Along with the 666-subject first cohort, a separate validation cohort of some 130 different subjects was used. HLA typing covered class I and class II loci at four-digit resolution. Results and caveats for the whole study, not just this receptor: This cohort had only TCR beta chains sequenced, and the lack of alpha or paired-chain data limited which features could be detected. Most CMV-associated TCR beta chains appeared to be HLA-restricted in a later analysis, and the HLA associations seemed to be driven largely by CMV exposure. A later analysis found that TCR association rates varied across HLA loci, with DRB1 alleles showing the most associated TCRs and HLA-C alleles the fewest. In a later analysis, HLA-associated TCR beta chains were found to be more clonally expanded and to have lower generation probabilities than equally common non-associated chains. A cluster of highly shared sequence variants was judged likely to represent a technical artifact of the sequencing pipeline. According to a later genetic analysis, donors in an Asian-associated ancestry cluster had fewer N-insertions in productive TCRs than the roughly 700-donor mean. Correlated functional status among segregating V segments might reflect linkage disequilibrium, but an unknown experimental factor could not be ruled out. The only immune exposure information available for the cohort was CMV serostatus. At a false discovery rate of 0.05, a later analysis linked 16,951 TCR beta sequences to specific HLA alleles. In vitro tests confirmed that a few of the cytomegalovirus-associated TCR beta chains recognize cytomegalovirus antigens. According to a later analysis, parvovirus B19, influenza, CMV and Epstein-Barr virus appeared linked to several top co-occurrence clusters. Because the 87-base-pair reads could not distinguish some IMGT-functional V segments, including TRBV6-2 and TRBV6-3, those segments were excluded. The classifier was reported to diagnose cytomegalovirus status with high specificity and sensitivity in both the original and validation cohorts. In the study, some 160 TCR beta chains were listed as associated with cytomegalovirus. Because some donors lacked HLA typing at each locus, the association tests relied only on the typed subset. A further reported finding was that TCR beta sequences accurately predicted the HLA-A and HLA-B alleles for most subjects in the first cohort. Because counts were too low, seventeen rarely observed V segments, including chromosome 9 orphons, were excluded from the earlier analysis of 587 of the donors. According to the authors, the approach could potentially be generalized to other disease states and immunological phenotypes. The presence/absence analyses assumed that sequencing depth was roughly uniform across donors, and that assumption may not be true. A later genetic analysis associated a missense DCLRE1C variant with V-gene and J-gene trimming of TCR beta chains, and an independent cohort replicated the association. Across donors, most TCR sequences were observed very rarely, whereas some public TCRs were present in many individuals. An earlier analysis of 450 to 750 of the donors showed that most TCR beta V segments appeared in productive rearrangements either about 87% or about 30% of the time, which broadly matched IMGT annotations. Assigning TCR associations to individual alleles was difficult when HLA alleles, especially DR and DQ, strongly co-occurred.

The cohort comprised 670 or so healthy bone marrow donors. Cohort members were all nominally healthy when sampled, although unrecorded immune exposures were likely present. The donor tested CMV seropositive and was one of the 289 seropositive cohort members. A peripheral blood sample was provided by each donor, and peripheral blood mononuclear cells were used for TCR beta sequencing. Genomic DNA extraction from the blood cell samples was performed with the Qiagen DNeasy Blood Extraction Kit. Worth noting for this clone: Its antigen specificity is not known. Base quality data are lacking; no much larger clone is found one base away.

The germline V and J ends show losses of 2 bases and 15 bases respectively, and no gene match explains 3 bases of the junction. Measured from the cysteine to the phenylalanine, the CDR3 is 12 residues long. Of the read, only the CDR3 DNA is kept; its 36 bases are in frame from base 1. Reading the germline V gene gives CDR1 MNHNS and CDR2 SASEGT. Library construction relied on the immunoSEQ multiplex PCR assay. A mixture of 60 forward primers for TCR Vbeta segments and 13 reverse primers for TCR Jbeta segments was used in the multiplex PCR. The CDR3 region of rearranged TCR beta genes was amplified from genomic DNA with a multiplex PCR assay. On the Illumina HiSeq System, the amplified TCR beta libraries were sequenced as 87-base-pair reads. The original pipeline was this. A later analysis tallied 75 million to 95 million unique TCR beta chains across the approximately 670 repertoires, and approximately 12 million of those chains were shared by two or more donors. Raw reads were error-corrected and collapsed into unique sequences by a nearest-neighbor algorithm in which closely related sequences were merged to remove PCR and sequencing errors. Alignment of CDR3 sequences to IMGT reference sequences was used to assign V, D and J gene segments. Each retained sequence needed at least a six-nucleotide match to both a V gene segment and a J gene segment. A rearrangement was called productive if the CDR3 had no stop codons and remained in frame with V and J, and every other rearrangement was called non-productive. CDR3 was defined by IMGT convention, running from the second conserved V-encoded cysteine to the conserved J-encoded phenylalanine. In an earlier analysis of more than 550 of the donors, sequences lacking an unambiguous match to a single V gene segment were excluded. An earlier analysis of almost 600 of the donors classified V segments as functional when productive rearrangements were above 56.7% and as segregating when the standard deviation between donors was above 5%. To diagnose cytomegalovirus status from the catalog of TCR beta chain sequences, a statistical classification framework was built. A later analysis assigned V and J genes by comparing TCR nucleotide sequences with IMGT/GENE-DB human TR gene sequences. A later analysis assigned CDR3 sequences and most-parsimonious VDJ recombination scenarios with the TCRdist pipeline. In a later analysis, every TCR beta chain was defined by the combination of its CDR3 amino acid sequence and its V-gene family, and reads without a unique V-gene family were dropped. As a way to deal with suspected cross-contamination and a sequencing artifact, a later analysis dropped under 600 nucleotide sequences that were highly shared and had low generation probability. In a later analysis, a clonal expansion index was calculated for each public chain from normalized within-repertoire ranks of inferred template counts. In a later analysis, generation probabilities were computed with a VDJ recombination model fitted to out-of-frame rearrangements, and the resulting probabilities were checked against IGoR. In a later analysis, TCR-TCR, TCR-HLA and TCR-CMV co-occurrence was scored with hypergeometric tests, and a repertoire-size bias correction was applied to TCR pairs. To estimate false discovery rates, a later analysis permuted the HLA or CMV assignments 20 times. In a later analysis, co-occurring TCRs were grouped using DBSCAN, with TCRdist sequence similarity added in when clustering inside HLA-allele-positive subsets. Repertoires with fewer than 30,000 or more than 120,000 public chains were left out of co-occurrence clustering, as were five repertoires with anomalous nucleotide sharing. Held by TCRdb, this immuneACCESS table contains in-frame sequences only and omits some clones. Under half of the omission traces to an unresolved V gene where checked; the cause of the rest is unknown. The V and J calls and clone size come from that table; D and trimming were worked out from the DNA. This sample comprises fewer than 250,000 clones, about 81% of them detected only once. Around 6% of the sample is held by the ten biggest clonotypes.

The rearranged chain carries TRBV6-1 and TRBJ2-1; 11 bases in the middle match TRBD2. The origin of this receptor is a middle-aged man in good health and CMV-seropositive. Material: PBMCs. The DNA reads as follows: TGTGCCAGCAGTGAACAGGGGACTAGCGGGTTCTTC. This translates into CASSEQGTSGFF.